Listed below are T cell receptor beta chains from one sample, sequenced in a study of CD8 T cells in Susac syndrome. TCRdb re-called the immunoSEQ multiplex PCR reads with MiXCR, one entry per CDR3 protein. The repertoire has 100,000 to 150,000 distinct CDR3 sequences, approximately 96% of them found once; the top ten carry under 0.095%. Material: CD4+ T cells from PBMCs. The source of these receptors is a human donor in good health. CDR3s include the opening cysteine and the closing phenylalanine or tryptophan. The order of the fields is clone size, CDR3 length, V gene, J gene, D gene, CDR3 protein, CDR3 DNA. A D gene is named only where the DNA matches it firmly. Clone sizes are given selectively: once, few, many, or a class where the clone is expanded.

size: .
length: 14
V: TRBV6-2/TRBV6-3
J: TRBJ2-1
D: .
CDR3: CASSYAGTYNEQFF
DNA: TGTGCCAGCAGTTATGCGGGAACCTACAATGAGCAGTTCTTC

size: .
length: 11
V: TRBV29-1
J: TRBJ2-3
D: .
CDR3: CSGKQGDTQYF
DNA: TGCAGCGGGAAACAGGGAGATACGCAGTATTTT

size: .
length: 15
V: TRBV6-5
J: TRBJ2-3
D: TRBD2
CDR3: CASSYTSGSTDTQYF
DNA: TGTGCCAGCAGTTACACTAGCGGGAGCACAGATACGCAGTATTTT

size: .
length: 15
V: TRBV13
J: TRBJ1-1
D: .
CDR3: CASSQRWGVGTEAFF
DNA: TGTGCCAGCAGTCAGAGATGGGGAGTCGGCACTGAAGCTTTCTTT

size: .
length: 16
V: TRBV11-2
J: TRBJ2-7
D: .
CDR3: CASSLSTGDTPYEQYF
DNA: TGTGCCAGCAGCTTAAGCACCGGGGACACACCCTACGAGCAGTACTTC

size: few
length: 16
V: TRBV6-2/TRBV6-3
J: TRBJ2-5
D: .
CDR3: CASSPLDSQYQETQYF
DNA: TGTGCCAGCAGTCCCCTTGACTCACAGTACCAAGAGACCCAGTACTTC

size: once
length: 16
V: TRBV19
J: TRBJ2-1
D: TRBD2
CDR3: CASSIGTSGRMNEQFF
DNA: TGTGCCAGTAGTATCGGGACTAGCGGGAGGATGAATGAGCAGTTCTTC

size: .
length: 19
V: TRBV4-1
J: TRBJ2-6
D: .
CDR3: CASSLTYGQGLAGANVLTF
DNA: TGCGCCAGCAGCCTAACTTATGGACAGGGACTAGCTGGGGCCAACGTCCTGACTTTC

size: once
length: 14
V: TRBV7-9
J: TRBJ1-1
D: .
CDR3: CASSLEASNTEAFF
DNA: TGTGCCAGCAGCTTAGAAGCCTCCAACACTGAAGCTTTCTTT

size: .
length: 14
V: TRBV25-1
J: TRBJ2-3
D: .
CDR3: CASSESSGTDTQYF
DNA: TGTGCCAGCAGTGAATCCAGCGGCACAGATACGCAGTATTTT

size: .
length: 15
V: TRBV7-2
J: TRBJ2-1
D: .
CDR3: CASSLVAPPLNEQFF
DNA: TGTGCCAGCAGCTTAGTGGCCCCCCCTCTCAATGAGCAGTTCTTC

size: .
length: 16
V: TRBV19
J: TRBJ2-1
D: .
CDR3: CASHPASEFSYNEQFF
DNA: TGTGCCAGCCACCCAGCGAGCGAATTCTCATACAATGAGCAGTTCTTC

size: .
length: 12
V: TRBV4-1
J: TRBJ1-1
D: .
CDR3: CASSPSNGAPFF
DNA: TGCGCCAGCAGCCCCTCAAACGGGGCCCCTTTCTTT

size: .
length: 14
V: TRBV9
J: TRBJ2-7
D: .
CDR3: CASSVASDSYEQYF
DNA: TGTGCCAGCAGCGTAGCGTCTGACTCCTACGAGCAGTACTTC

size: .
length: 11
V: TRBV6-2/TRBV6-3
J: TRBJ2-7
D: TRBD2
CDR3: CASRQGLAENF
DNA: TGTGCCAGCAGGCAGGGACTAGCGGAGAACTTC

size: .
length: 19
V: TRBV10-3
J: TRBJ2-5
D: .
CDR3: CAISDLNWGMDIRGETQYF
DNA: TGTGCCATCAGTGACCTCAACTGGGGGATGGATATTAGGGGAGAGACCCAGTACTTC

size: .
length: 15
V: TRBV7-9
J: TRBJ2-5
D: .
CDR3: CASSPRQGRSETQYF
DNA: TGTGCCAGCAGCCCACGGCAGGGTCGATCGGAGACCCAGTACTTC

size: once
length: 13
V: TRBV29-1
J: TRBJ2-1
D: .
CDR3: CSVSVEVEDEQFF
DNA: TGCAGCGTATCAGTCGAGGTCGAGGATGAGCAGTTCTTC

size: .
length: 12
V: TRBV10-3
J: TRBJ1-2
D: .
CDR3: CAISGTADGYTF
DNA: TGTGCCATCAGTGGGACAGCCGATGGCTACACCTTC

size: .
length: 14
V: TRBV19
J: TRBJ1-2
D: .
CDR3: CASSPQTGLHGYTF
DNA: TGTGCCAGTAGTCCCCAAACGGGGCTACATGGCTACACCTTC

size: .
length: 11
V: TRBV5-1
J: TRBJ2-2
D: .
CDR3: CASSYSGELFF
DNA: TGCGCCAGCAGCTATTCCGGGGAGCTGTTTTTT

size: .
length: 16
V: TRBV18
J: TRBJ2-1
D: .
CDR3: CASSPLLTPQGDEQFF
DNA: TGTGCCAGCTCACCCTTACTAACCCCCCAGGGCGATGAGCAGTTCTTC

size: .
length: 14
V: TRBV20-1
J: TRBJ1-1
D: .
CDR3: CSAPHPNLNTEAFF
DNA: TGCAGTGCGCCCCACCCTAATTTGAACACTGAAGCTTTCTTT

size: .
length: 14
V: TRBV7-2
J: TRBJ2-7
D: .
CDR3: CASSPGQHSYEQYF
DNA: TGTGCCAGCAGCCCAGGACAGCACTCCTACGAGCAGTACTTC

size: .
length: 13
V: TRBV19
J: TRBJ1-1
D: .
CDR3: CASSIVGDTEAFF
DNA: TGTGCCAGTAGTATAGTCGGGGACACTGAAGCTTTCTTT

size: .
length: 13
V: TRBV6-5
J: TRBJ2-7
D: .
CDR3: CASSPLGNHEQYF
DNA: TGTGCCAGCAGCCCCCTCGGGAACCACGAGCAGTACTTC

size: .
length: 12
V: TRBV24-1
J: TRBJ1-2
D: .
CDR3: CATSGDGGGYTF
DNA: TGTGCCACCAGTGGAGACGGAGGTGGCTACACCTTC

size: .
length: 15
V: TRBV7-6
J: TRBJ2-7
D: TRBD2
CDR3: CASSHSPRGDYEQYF
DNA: TGTGCCAGCAGCCACTCGCCCCGGGGGGACTACGAGCAGTACTTC

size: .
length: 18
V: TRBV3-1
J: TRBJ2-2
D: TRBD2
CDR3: CASSPSGLAGGGTGELFF
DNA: TGTGCCAGCAGCCCCTCGGGACTAGCGGGAGGAGGAACCGGGGAGCTGTTTTTT

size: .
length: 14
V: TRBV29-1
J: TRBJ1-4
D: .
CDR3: CSVNGGHRNEKLFF
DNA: TGCAGCGTGAATGGGGGACACCGTAATGAAAAACTGTTTTTT

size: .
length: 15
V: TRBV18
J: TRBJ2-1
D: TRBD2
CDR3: CASSRQRERPNEQFF
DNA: TGTGCCAGCTCACGTCAGCGGGAGCGACCCAATGAGCAGTTCTTC

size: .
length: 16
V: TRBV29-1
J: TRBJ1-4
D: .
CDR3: CSVEEITGPSGEKLFF
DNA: TGCAGCGTTGAAGAAATCACAGGGCCCTCGGGTGAAAAACTGTTTTTT

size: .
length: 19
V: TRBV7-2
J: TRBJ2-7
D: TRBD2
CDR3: CASSLSLLLTSGRGYEQYF
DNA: TGTGCCAGCAGCTTATCCCTCCTCCTGACTAGCGGGAGAGGATACGAGCAGTACTTC

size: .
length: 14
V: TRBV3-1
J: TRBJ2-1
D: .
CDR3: CASSKGGSYNEQFF
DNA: TGTGCCAGCAGTAAAGGAGGTTCCTACAATGAGCAGTTCTTC

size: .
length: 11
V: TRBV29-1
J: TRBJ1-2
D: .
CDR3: CSVGGKGGYTF
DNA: TGCAGCGTTGGGGGCAAGGGTGGCTACACCTTC

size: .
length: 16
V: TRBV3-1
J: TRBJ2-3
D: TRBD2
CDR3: CASSQGTSFHADTQYF
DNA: TGTGCCAGCAGCCAAGGGACTAGCTTTCATGCAGATACGCAGTATTTT

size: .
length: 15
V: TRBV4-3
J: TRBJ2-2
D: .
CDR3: CASSQDGRITGELFF
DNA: TGCGCCAGCAGCCAAGACGGACGGATCACCGGGGAGCTGTTTTTT

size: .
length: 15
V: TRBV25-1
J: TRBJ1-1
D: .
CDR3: CASSASSRGGTEAFF
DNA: TGTGCCAGCAGTGCTTCAAGCCGAGGGGGGACTGAAGCTTTCTTT

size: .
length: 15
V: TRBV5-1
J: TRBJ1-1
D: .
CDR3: CASSLEGGMNTEAFF
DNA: TGCGCCAGCAGCTTGGAGGGGGGGATGAACACTGAAGCTTTCTTT

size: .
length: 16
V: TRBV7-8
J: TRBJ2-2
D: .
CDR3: CASSSKDRTLTGELFF
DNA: TGTGCCAGCAGCTCGAAAGATCGTACCCTCACCGGGGAGCTGTTTTTT

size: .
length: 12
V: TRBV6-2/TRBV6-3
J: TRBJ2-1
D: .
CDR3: CASNDPNNEQFF
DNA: TGTGCCAGCAATGACCCGAACAATGAGCAGTTCTTC

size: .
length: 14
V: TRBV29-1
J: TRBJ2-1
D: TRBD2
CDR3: CSPGLAEAYNEQFF
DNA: TGCAGCCCCGGACTAGCGGAGGCCTACAATGAGCAGTTCTTC

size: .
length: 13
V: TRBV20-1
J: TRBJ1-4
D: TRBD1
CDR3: CSARDRSNEKLFF
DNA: TGCAGTGCCCGGGACAGGAGTAATGAAAAACTGTTTTTT

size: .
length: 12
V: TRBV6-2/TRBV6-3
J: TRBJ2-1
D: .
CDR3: CASSPRYNEQFF
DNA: TGTGCCAGCAGTCCCCGGTACAATGAGCAGTTCTTC

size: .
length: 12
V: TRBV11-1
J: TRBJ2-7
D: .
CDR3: CASGWNMGEQYF
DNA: TGTGCCTCCGGGTGGAATATGGGCGAGCAGTACTTC

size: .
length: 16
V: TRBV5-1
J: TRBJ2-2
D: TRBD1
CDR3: CASSSRRQGDTGELFF
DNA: TGCGCCAGCAGCTCTAGACGACAGGGGGACACCGGGGAGCTGTTTTTT

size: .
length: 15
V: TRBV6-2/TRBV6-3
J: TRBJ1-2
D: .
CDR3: CASVGDEAFNYGYTF
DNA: TGTGCCAGCGTGGGGGACGAGGCGTTTAACTATGGCTACACCTTC

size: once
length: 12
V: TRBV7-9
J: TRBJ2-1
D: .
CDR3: CASSLALGEQFF
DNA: TGTGCCAGCAGCTTAGCTCTGGGCGAGCAGTTCTTC

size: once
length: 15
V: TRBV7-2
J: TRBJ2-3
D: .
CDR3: CASRLMGGSTDTQYF
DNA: TGTGCCAGCAGACTCATGGGCGGGAGCACAGATACGCAGTATTTT

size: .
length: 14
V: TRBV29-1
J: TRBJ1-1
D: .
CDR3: CSVVRERDDTEAFF
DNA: TGCAGCGTTGTCCGTGAGAGGGACGACACTGAAGCTTTCTTT

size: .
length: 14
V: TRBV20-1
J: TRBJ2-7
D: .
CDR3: CSARIAGRTYEQYF
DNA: TGCAGTGCTAGGATAGCCGGGCGAACCTACGAGCAGTACTTC

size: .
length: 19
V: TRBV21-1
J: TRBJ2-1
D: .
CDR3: CASSKVDGRISTSYNEQFF
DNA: TGTGCCAGCAGCAAAGTTGACGGGAGAATAAGTACGTCCTACAATGAGCAGTTCTTC

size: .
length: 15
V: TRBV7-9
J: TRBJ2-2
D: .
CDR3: CASSPRTPKTGELFF
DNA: TGTGCCAGCAGCCCGAGGACACCCAAGACCGGGGAGCTGTTTTTT

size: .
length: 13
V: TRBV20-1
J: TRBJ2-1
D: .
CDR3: CSARDGSHNEQFF
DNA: TGCAGTGCTAGAGATGGGAGTCACAATGAGCAGTTCTTC

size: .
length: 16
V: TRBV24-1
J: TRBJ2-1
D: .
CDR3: CATSDSSERGYNEQFF
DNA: TGTGCCACCAGTGACTCCAGCGAAAGGGGATACAATGAGCAGTTCTTC

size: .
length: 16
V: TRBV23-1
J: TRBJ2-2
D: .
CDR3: CAQGGRTREPPGSCFF
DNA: .

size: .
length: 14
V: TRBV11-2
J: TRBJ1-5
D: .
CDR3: CASSHGQFNQPQHF
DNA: TGTGCCAGCAGCCACGGACAGTTTAATCAGCCCCAGCATTTT